These 31 T cell receptor beta chains came from one sample sequenced in a study of blood T cell repertoires in COVID-19. The assay was immunoSEQ multiplex PCR, and TCRdb's table has in-frame clones only and misses some. This table holds around 150,000 clones, approximately 88% found once. The sample comprised peripheral blood. Source of these receptors: a man between 60 and 75 years old with active or convalescent COVID-19.

The chain joins TRBV28 to TRBJ2-1, with D perhaps TRBD2 (5 bases). The germline gives CDR1 MDHEN, CDR2 SYDVKM. Trimming removed 3 bases from V and 3 bases from J, with 12 bases in between. The length of the CDR3 is 15 residues. The CDR3 loop reads CASSLRPTSYNEQFF. CDR3 sequence (DNA): TGTGCCAGCAGTTTGCGTCCCACTAGCTACAATGAGCAGTTCTTC.

This chain connects TRBV18 to TRBJ2-2; 8 bases are shared with TRBD1. V lost 2 bases to trimming and J lost 5 bases; unmatched junction nucleotides: 7. The V gene's germline CDR1 is KGHSH and CDR2 LQKENI. This CDR3 region has 16 residues. Written as DNA, the CDR3 is TGTGCCAGCTCACCAACTGGGACAGGTAGTACCGGGGAGCTGTTTTTT. Its translation is CASSPTGTGSTGELFF. Full variable domain (outside the CDR3, taken from reference TRBV18 and TRBJ2-2): NAGVMQNPRHLVRRRGQEARLRCSPMKGHSHVYWYRQLPEEGLKFMVYLQKENIIDESGMPKERFSAEFPKEGPSILRIQQVVRGDSAAYFCASSPTGTGSTGELFFGEGSRLTVL.

In this sample, this clone turned up once. V is TRBV12-5 and J is TRBJ2-5; the match to TRBD1 covers 8 bases. Trimming at V came to 3 bases and at J to 4 bases, leaving 13 bases not matched to a gene. The germline V gene has CDR1 LGHNT and CDR2 FRNRAP. The CDR3 covers 17 residues. The CDR3 region is CASGFGWGQGAGETQYF. CDR3 nucleotides: TGTGCTAGTGGTTTTGGATGGGGCCAGGGGGCCGGAGAGACCCAGTACTTC.

The chain uses TRBV5-1 and TRBJ2-5; 7 bases are a match to TRBD1. Germline assignment: CDR1 SGHRS and CDR2 YFSETQ. The CDR3 contains 14 residues. Germline trimming cut 0 bases from V and 5 bases from J; bases unmatched to any gene: 4. The CDR3 sequence is CASSLDTGDETQYF. CDR3 bases: TGCGCCAGCAGCTTGGATACAGGGGACGAGACCCAGTACTTC.

The chain couples TRBV7-3 to TRBJ2-1; TRBD2 aligns across 12 bases. Losses at the gene ends were 1 base for V and 6 bases for J; bases not matched to a gene: 7. CDR3 length: 17 residues. CDR1 and CDR2 (germline): SGHTA, FQGTGA. The DNA for the CDR3 is TGTGCCAGCAGCTTAAGGCTAGCGGGAGGGCCGGTCAATGAGCAGTTCTTC. It codes for CASSLRLAGGPVNEQFF.

The chain uses TRBV10-3 and TRBJ2-5, with 7 bases matching TRBD2. CDR1 and CDR2 (germline): ENHRY, SYGVKD. This CDR3 is built from 14 residues. The ends lost 5 bases at V and 2 bases at J; junction bases unmatched: 5. CDR3 DNA sequence: TGTGCCATCAGTAGCGGGGAGGGACAAGAGACCCAGTACTTC. It yields the protein CAISSGEGQETQYF.

This rearrangement joins TRBV7-3 to TRBJ2-1; possible D gene TRBD2, 6 bases. The germline V gene encodes CDR1 SGHTA and CDR2 FQGTGA. This CDR3 is 14 amino acids long. With 5 bases removed from V and 7 bases from J, the gap between germline ends came to 15 bases. CDR3 residues: CASSPRGLLNEQFF. CDR3 DNA: TGTGCCAGCAGCCCACGGGGACTTTTGAATGAGCAGTTCTTC.

The genes are TRBV9 and TRBJ2-7; D call uncertain. The V end lost 0 bases, the J end lost 2 bases, and 9 bases lay between the germline ends. The CDR3 has 14 residues. The V gene's germline CDR1 is SGDLS and CDR2 YYNGEE. The CDR3 bases are TGTGCCAGCAGCGTAGATTTGGGCGCCTACGAGCAGTACTTC. This sequence encodes CASSVDLGAYEQYF.

J is TRBJ2-1 and V is TRBV11-3, with a tentative D call TRBD2 (7 bases). The germline CDR1 and CDR2 sequences are SGHNT and YENEEA. The CDR3 has 14 amino acids. V lost 5 bases and J 6 bases, leaving 14 bases between the germline ends. The CDR3 loop reads CASSPGGGSNEQFF. DNA for the CDR3: TGTGCCAGCAGCCCCGGGGGCGGGAGCAATGAGCAGTTCTTC. The full variable domain, in which reference TRBV11-3 and TRBJ2-1 provide the parts outside the CDR3, is EAGVVQSPRYKIIEKKQPVAFWCNPISGHNTLYWYLQNLGQGPELLIRYENEEAVDDSQLPKDRFSAERLKGVDSTLKIQPAELGDSAVYLCASSPGGGSNEQFFGPGTRLTVL.

The CDR3 nucleotides read TGTGCCAGCAGCCAAGCACAACTAGCGGGAGTTTACGAGCAGTACTTC. This encodes CASSQAQLAGVYEQYF. The chain recombines TRBV3-1 (or the pseudogene TRBV3-2) with TRBJ2-7; 11 bases match TRBD2. The germline V gene encodes CDR1 LGHDT and CDR2 YNNKEL (reference sequence). The CDR3 is 16 amino acids. V shed 1 base, J shed 4 bases, and the junction held 6 bases outside the gene matches.

This sequence joins TRBV7-3 and TRBJ2-1; D not resolved. From germline, CDR1 is SGHTA and CDR2 FQGTGA. V lost 5 bases to trimming and J lost 0 bases, with 11 bases between them. The CDR3 runs 15 residues. CDR3 residues: CASSPRLSSYNEQFF. The CDR3 DNA reads as TGTGCCAGCAGCCCCCGTCTTAGCTCCTACAATGAGCAGTTCTTC. Full variable domain (missing parts from reference TRBV7-3 and TRBJ2-1): GAGVSQTPSNKVTEKGKYVELRCDPISGHTALYWYRQSLGQGPEFLIYFQGTGAADDSGLPNDRFFAVRPEGSVSTLKIQRTERGDSAVYLCASSPRLSSYNEQFFGPGTRLTVL.

The chain uses TRBV5-4 and TRBJ2-3, with TRBD2 matching 7 bases. The CDR3 is 16 residues long. V trimming: 4 bases; J trimming: 7 bases; junction bases outside the gene matches: 15. The germline V gene has CDR1 SGHNT and CDR2 YYREEE (reference sequence). The CDR3 DNA reads as TGTGCCAGCAGCCAACTTACTGGCGGGAGTTGGTATACGCAGTATTTT. Translating it yields CASSQLTGGSWYTQYF.

This rearrangement joins TRBV5-1 to TRBJ2-7; TRBD1 aligns across 8 bases. The germline CDR1 and CDR2 sequences are SGHRS and YFSETQ. The CDR3 consists of 14 residues. Germline trimming cut 2 bases from V and 4 bases from J; bases unmatched to any gene: 5. CDR3 amino acids: CASSFDRGPYEQYF. In DNA form, the CDR3 reads TGCGCCAGCAGCTTTGACAGGGGCCCGTACGAGCAGTACTTC.

The chain carries TRBV2 and TRBJ2-3, with no clear D. CDR3 length: 14 residues. The germline gives CDR1 SNHLY, CDR2 FYNNEI. V lost 1 base to trimming and J lost 6 bases, with 11 bases between them. This CDR3 is CASSEGPARDTQYF. CDR3 DNA sequence: TGTGCCAGCAGTGAAGGGCCAGCGAGGGATACGCAGTATTTT.

The V call is TRBV28, the J call TRBJ2-2, with D possibly being TRBD2 (6 bases). The germline gives CDR1 MDHEN, CDR2 SYDVKM. CDR3 length: 16 amino acids. The V end lost 8 bases, the J end lost 0 bases, and 16 bases lay between the germline ends. CDR3 coding DNA: TGTGCCAGCCTAGGCGGGGATCGGGCGAACACCGGGGAGCTGTTTTTT. As protein: CASLGGDRANTGELFF. Drawing the rest from reference TRBV28 and TRBJ2-2, the complete variable domain is DVKVTQSSRYLVKRTGEKVFLECVQDMDHENMFWYRQDPGLGLRLIYFSYDVKMKEKGDIPEGYSVSREKKERFSLILESASTNQTSMYLCASLGGDRANTGELFFGEGSRLTVL.

The chain uses TRBV6-2 or TRBV6-3 and TRBJ1-6; D is perhaps TRBD1 (5 bases). The CDR3 sequence is 15 residues long. V lost 4 bases and J 10 bases, leaving 17 bases between the germline ends. Germline CDR1 and CDR2: MNHEY and SVGEGT. The CDR3 reads CASSSFGRGYSPLHF. The CDR3 nucleotides are TGTGCCAGCAGTTCGTTCGGCCGGGGGTACTCACCCCTCCACTTT.

The J gene is TRBJ2-7, the V gene TRBV30; D not resolved. The V gene's germline CDR1 is GTSNPN and CDR2 SVGIG (reference sequence). The CDR3 consists of 14 residues. V shed 0 bases and J shed 2 bases, with 11 bases lying between them. CDR3 nucleotide sequence: TGTGCCTGGAGTGTGTCTGGCGGTCCCTACGAGCAGTACTTC. It translates to CAWSVSGGPYEQYF.

This clone has just one count. The J gene is TRBJ2-5, the V gene TRBV5-1; the match to TRBD2 covers 7 bases. J lost 0 bases, V lost 4 bases, and 6 bases had no gene match. CDR1 SGHRS and CDR2 YFSETQ come from the germline V gene. The CDR3 extends over 15 amino acids. CDR3: CASSVSTSNQETQYF. The CDR3 region has the DNA TGCGCCAGCAGCGTCTCGACTAGCAACCAAGAGACCCAGTACTTC. Looking up the rest from reference TRBV5-1 and TRBJ2-5 gives the full variable domain: KAGVTQTPRYLIKTRGQQVTLSCSPISGHRSVSWYQQTPGQGLQFLFEYFSETQRNKGNFPGRFSGRQFSNSRSEMNVSTLELGDSALYLCASSVSTSNQETQYFGPGTRLLVL.

The J gene is TRBJ2-5, the V gene TRBV5-6, with 12 bases lining up with TRBD2. V lost 1 base and J lost 4; bases outside the gene matches: 8. This CDR3 region has 17 residues. Germline values: CDR1 SGHDT, CDR2 YYEEEE. The CDR3 loop reads CASSLYLAGGPRETQYF. In DNA form, the CDR3 reads TGTGCCAGCAGCTTGTATCTAGCGGGAGGGCCTCGAGAGACCCAGTACTTC.

J is TRBJ2-7 and V is TRBV7-6; TRBD2 matches 11 bases. The CDR3 is made up of 16 amino acids. V dropped 4 bases and J dropped 3; count of bases not matched to a gene: 8. Germline lookup yields CDR1 SGHVS and CDR2 FNYEAQ. The CDR3 region is CASSSVTSGSVYEQYF. DNA of the CDR3: TGTGCCAGCAGCTCCGTAACTAGCGGGAGTGTCTACGAGCAGTACTTC.

The chain recombines TRBV18 with TRBJ1-1; a weak D match, TRBD1 (5 bases). The ends were cut back, 5 bases at V and 0 bases at J, with 22 bases in the middle. Germline-derived CDR1 and CDR2 are KGHSH and LQKENI. The CDR3 is 18 residues long. CDR3 loop: CASSSRLSAAGMNTEAFF. The CDR3 DNA sequence: TGTGCCAGCTCATCCCGACTGTCCGCAGCAGGGATGAACACTGAAGCTTTCTTT.

The chain couples TRBV18 to TRBJ2-1; 10 nucleotides line up with TRBD2. The germline CDR1 and CDR2 sequences are KGHSH and LQKENI. V shed 2 bases and J 5 bases; nucleotides not matched to a gene: 3. The CDR3 totals 15 residues. The CDR3 spells CASSPTLAGDNEQFF. The CDR3 DNA reads as TGTGCCAGCTCACCAACTCTAGCGGGAGACAATGAGCAGTTCTTC. Variable domain in full (rest from reference TRBV18 and TRBJ2-1): NAGVMQNPRHLVRRRGQEARLRCSPMKGHSHVYWYRQLPEEGLKFMVYLQKENIIDESGMPKERFSAEFPKEGPSILRIQQVVRGDSAAYFCASSPTLAGDNEQFFGPGTRLTVL.

The rearrangement joins TRBV5-8 to TRBJ1-5, with 7 nucleotides matching TRBD1. The CDR3 is made up of 15 amino acids. Germline V gives CDR1 SGHTS, CDR2 YDEGEE. J was trimmed by 4 bases and V by 1 base; bases with no gene match: 5. The CDR3 nucleotides read TGTGCCAGCAGCTTGTCGCGGACAGGTAATCAGCCCCAGCATTTT. Its protein product is CASSLSRTGNQPQHF.

Only a few counts were recorded for this clone. The V call is TRBV4-1, the J call TRBJ2-7; 9 bases agree with TRBD1. Germline V gene lookup returns CDR1 MGHRA and CDR2 YSYEKL. The CDR3 runs 15 residues. J gave up 4 bases and V 5 bases, and 9 bases lay outside the gene matches. CDR3 coding DNA: TGCGCCAGCAGCTCCGCGGGGACAGGGAGGTACGAGCAGTACTTC. Translating it yields CASSSAGTGRYEQYF.

This chain joins TRBV4-1 and TRBJ2-7; D is perhaps TRBD2 (6 bases). V shed 3 bases and J shed 4 bases, with 16 bases lying between them. The CDR3 contains 15 residues. Germline lookup yields CDR1 MGHRA and CDR2 YSYEKL. CDR3 region: CASSHRPDAGYEQYF. As DNA, the CDR3 is TGCGCCAGCAGCCACAGGCCCGACGCGGGATACGAGCAGTACTTC.

The chain combines TRBV6-5 with TRBJ1-4, with 10 bases matching TRBD1. The CDR3 spans 16 residues. V dropped 4 bases and J dropped 2; count of bases not matched to a gene: 4. Germline-derived CDR1 and CDR2 are MNHEY and SVGAGI. The CDR3 protein is CASSFRQGATNEKLFF. The CDR3 bases are TGTGCCAGCAGTTTCCGACAGGGGGCGACTAATGAAAAACTGTTTTTT.

This chain links TRBV6-5 with TRBJ2-5; a possible D gene is TRBD2 (6 bases). This CDR3 contains 16 residues. Germline V gene lookup returns CDR1 MNHEY and CDR2 SVGAGI. The V end lost 2 bases, the J end lost 5 bases, and 18 bases lay between the germline ends. The CDR3 region has the DNA TGTGCCAGCAGTTACGACTCTTGGAGGGCCAGCGAGACCCAGTACTTC. Translation: CASSYDSWRASETQYF.

This rearrangement joins TRBV28 to TRBJ2-1; a weak D match, TRBD2 (6 bases). The CDR3 spans 16 residues. Trimming shortened V by 6 bases and J by 7 bases, and 22 bases separated the two germline ends. Germline CDR1 reads MDHEN; CDR2 reads SYDVKM. In nucleotides, the CDR3 is TGTGCCAGCAGCCTCCTCGGGACTCGGGACGGAAATGAGCAGTTCTTC. It specifies CASSLLGTRDGNEQFF.

This clone has more than one count but fewer than ten. The rearrangement links TRBV10-1 to TRBJ2-1, with 11 positions matching TRBD2. After removal of 5 bases from V and 7 bases from J, the junction contained 16 bases not matched to a gene. Germline-derived CDR1 and CDR2 are WNHNN and SYGVQD (reference sequence). The CDR3 sequence is 18 residues long. This CDR3 is CASSRGGIAGGPRNEQFF. CDR3 in DNA: TGCGCCAGCAGTCGAGGGGGAATAGCGGGAGGGCCGAGGAATGAGCAGTTCTTC.

The V and J genes are TRBV6-4 and TRBJ1-1; 9 nucleotides line up with TRBD1. The V gene's germline CDR1 is MRHNA and CDR2 SNTAGT. This CDR3 comprises 15 residues. J gave up 3 bases and V 5 bases, and 7 bases lay outside the gene matches. The CDR3 sequence: CASSRTGARDTEAFF. CDR3 nucleotides: TGTGCCAGCAGTAGGACAGGGGCGAGGGACACTGAAGCTTTCTTT.

The V call is TRBV20-1, the J call TRBJ1-1; D might be TRBD1 (5 bases). The CDR3 extends over 14 amino acids. CDR1 and CDR2 from the germline V gene are DFQATT and SNEGSKA (reference sequence). Trimming took off 3 bases at V and 3 bases at J, with 14 bases between the two ends. CDR3 sequence reads: CSASDTGAYTEAFF. The DNA of the CDR3 is TGCAGTGCTAGTGACACAGGAGCGTACACTGAAGCTTTCTTT.